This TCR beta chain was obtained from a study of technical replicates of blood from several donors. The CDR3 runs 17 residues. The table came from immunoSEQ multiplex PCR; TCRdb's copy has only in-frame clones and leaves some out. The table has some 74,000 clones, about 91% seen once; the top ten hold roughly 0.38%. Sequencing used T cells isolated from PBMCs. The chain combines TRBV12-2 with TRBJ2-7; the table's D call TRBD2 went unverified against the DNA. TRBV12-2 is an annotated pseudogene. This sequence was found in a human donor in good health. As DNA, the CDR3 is TGTGCAAGTCGCTTAGAAGCCCCTCGGACTAAGGCCTACGAGCAGTACTTC. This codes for CASRLEAPRTKAYEQYF.